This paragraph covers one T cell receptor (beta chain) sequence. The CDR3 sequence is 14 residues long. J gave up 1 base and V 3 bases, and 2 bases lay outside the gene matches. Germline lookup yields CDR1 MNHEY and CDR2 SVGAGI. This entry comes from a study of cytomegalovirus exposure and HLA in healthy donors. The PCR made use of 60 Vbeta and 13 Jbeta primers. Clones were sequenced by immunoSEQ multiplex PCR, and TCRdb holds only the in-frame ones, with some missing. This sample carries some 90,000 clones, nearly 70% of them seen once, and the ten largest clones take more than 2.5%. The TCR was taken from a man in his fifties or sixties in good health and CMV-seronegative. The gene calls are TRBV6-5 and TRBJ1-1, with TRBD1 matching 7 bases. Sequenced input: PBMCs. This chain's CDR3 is CASSYYRGNTEAFF. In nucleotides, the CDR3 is TGTGCCAGCAGTTATTACAGGGGGAACACTGAAGCTTTCTTT.